The 17 T cell receptor beta chains below come from one sample, sequenced in a study of regulatory T cells in long-lasting Graves disease. As to time point: persistent/refractory GD, antithyroid drugs over 5 years with positive TRAb. TCR sequences were obtained from RNA taken from PBMCs. CDR3 regions were amplified by Arm-PCR using iRepertoire HTBI primers to build TCR beta libraries. TCRdb reanalysed the multiplex PCR reads using MiXCR and keeps one entry per CDR3 protein. Here the sample spans over 250,000 distinct CDR3 sequences, 20% to 25% being singletons. This specimen was peripheral blood mononuclear cells (PBMCs), taken when the disease was refractory, from a patient treated with antithyroid drugs. The receptors originated from a female donor with Graves disease.

This clonotype has ten or more counts. V usage is TRBV2 and J usage is TRBJ2-5; 9 nucleotides line up with TRBD1. The V gene's germline CDR1 is SNHLY and CDR2 FYNNEI. CDR3 length: 15 residues. V lost 6 bases to trimming and J lost 4 bases; unmatched junction nucleotides: 9. The CDR3 coding sequence is TGTGCCAGCAGGCGGGTACAGGGGGCAAGAGAGACCCAGTACTTC. It encodes CASRRVQGARETQYF.

This clonotype was seen repeatedly, ten times or more. The chain couples TRBV10-1 to TRBJ1-2, with D possibly TRBD1 on 5 matching bases. Germline values: CDR1 WNHNN, CDR2 SYGVQD (reference sequence). CDR3 size: 13 residues. V was shortened by 4 bases and J by 3 bases, with 9 bases between the two germline ends. CDR3 bases: TGCGCCAGCAGTGTGACAGCAGACTATGGCTACACCTTC. Its protein product is CASSVTADYGYTF.

This clonotype was seen ten or more times. The rearrangement uses TRBV11-2 and TRBJ2-1; D is perhaps TRBD1 or TRBD2 (6 bases each). Germline loops: CDR1 SGHAT, CDR2 FQNNGV. CDR3 size: 16 residues. With 1 base removed from V and 7 bases from J, the gap between germline ends came to 17 bases. The CDR3 DNA sequence: TGTGCCAGCAGCTTAGTTCCCGGGGGCTCTTTTAATGAGCAGTTCTTC. Translated: CASSLVPGGSFNEQFF.

This clonotype was detected ten times or more. V and J are TRBV20-1 and TRBJ2-5; TRBD1 aligns across 8 bases. CDR3 length: 12 residues. With V trimmed by 2 bases and J by 5 bases, 1 base remained unmatched. The germline CDR1 and CDR2 sequences are DFQATT and SNEGSKA (reference sequence). Written as DNA, the CDR3 is TGCAGTGCTAGACAGGGGGCCGAGACCCAGTACTTC. This translates into CSARQGAETQYF.

In this sample, this clonotype turned up many times. The chain is built from TRBV27 and TRBJ2-7; TRBD1 aligns across 9 bases. CDR3 length: 16 residues. CDR1 and CDR2 (germline): MNHEY, SMNVEV (reference sequence). The junction had 11 bases not matched to a gene; V was cut back by 5 bases and J by 3 bases. Here the CDR3 reads CASSPFVGTGLYEQYF. CDR3 bases: TGTGCCAGCAGTCCCTTCGTGGGGACAGGGCTCTACGAGCAGTACTTC.

V gene TRBV18 combines with J gene TRBJ1-2; D remains unclear. Germline loops: CDR1 KGHSH, CDR2 LQKENI. This CDR3 region has 13 residues. V dropped 6 bases and J dropped 4 bases, with 12 bases sitting between them. Here the CDR3 reads CASSLGRSYGYTF. The CDR3 DNA follows: TGTGCCAGCTCGTTAGGACGGAGCTATGGCTACACCTTC. Using reference TRBV18 and TRBJ1-2 for the parts outside the CDR3, the full variable domain is NAGVMQNPRHLVRRRGQEARLRCSPMKGHSHVYWYRQLPEEGLKFMVYLQKENIIDESGMPKERFSAEFPKEGPSILRIQQVVRGDSAAYFCASSLGRSYGYTFGSGTRLTVV.

V usage is TRBV12-3 or TRBV12-4 and J usage is TRBJ2-2; D ambiguous. There are 13 residues in the CDR3. The V and J ends lost 7 bases and 2 bases respectively, with 8 bases between them. The CDR3: CASKADNTGELFF. The CDR3 DNA reads as TGTGCCAGCAAGGCGGACAACACCGGGGAGCTGTTTTTT.

This clonotype has more than one count but fewer than ten. A much larger clone differs from this one at a single base, so this may be a read error. The rearrangement links TRBV9 to TRBJ2-7; tentative D call: TRBD2 (8 bases). The CDR3 loop spans 15 amino acids. The germline V gene encodes CDR1 SGDLS and CDR2 YYNGEE. Between the trimmed V and J ends, which lost 5 bases and 3 bases, there was a span of 18 bases. The CDR3 DNA reads as TGTGCCAGCAGTAAGGGGGCGGGAGGCCTCTACGAGCAGTACTTC. Translating gives CASSKGAGGLYEQYF.

This clonotype was seen a few times. The rearrangement joins TRBV6-1 to TRBJ1-4; D may be TRBD1 (6 bases). Germline CDR1 is MNHNS and CDR2 is SASEGT. The V end was cut by 6 bases, the J end by 8 bases, with 16 bases between. The CDR3 has 14 residues. The CDR3 loop is CASRLGGDWEKLFF. CDR3 nucleotides: TGTGCCAGCAGACTAGGGGGTGATTGGGAAAAACTGTTTTTT.

This rearrangement joins TRBV6-2 or TRBV6-3 to TRBJ1-2, with 7 positions matching TRBD1. The CDR3 runs 12 residues. From germline, CDR1 is MNHEY and CDR2 SVGEGT. V gave up 7 bases and J gave up 4 bases; unmatched junction bases: 3. The CDR3 region has the DNA TGTGCCAGCATGGGACAGAGCTATGGCTACACCTTC. This sequence encodes CASMGQSYGYTF.

This clonotype turned up a few times. The chain recombines TRBV7-9 with TRBJ2-7; a possible D gene is TRBD1 (6 bases). The ends were cut back, 8 bases at V and 2 bases at J, with 13 bases in the middle. Germline V gene lookup returns CDR1 SEHNR and CDR2 FQNEAQ (reference sequence). This CDR3 is built from 13 residues. The CDR3: CASLGQHPYEQYF. CDR3 bases: TGTGCCAGCCTTGGACAGCACCCCTACGAGCAGTACTTC. Complete variable domain (other parts from reference TRBV7-9 and TRBJ2-7): DTGVSQNPRHKITKRGQNVTFRCDPISEHNRLYWYRQTLGQGPEFLTYFQNEAQLEKSRLLSDRFSAERPKGSFSTLEIQRTEQGDSAMYLCASLGQHPYEQYFGPGTRLTVT.

Ten or more counts support this clonotype. A junction end diverges from the germline sequence, so it may reflect a read error. The chain joins TRBV15 to TRBJ1-1, with TRBD1 as a possible D gene (6 bases). Germline CDR1 reads LNHNV; CDR2 reads YYDKDF (reference sequence). The CDR3 runs 13 residues. The CDR3 protein is CATGRGVNTEAFF. The CDR3 DNA reads TGTGCCACCGGCAGGGGTGTTAACACTGAAGCTTTCTTT.

This clonotype was seen ten or more times. V gene TRBV12-3 or TRBV12-4 combines with J gene TRBJ1-1, with 9 bases identical to TRBD1. The CDR3 length is 15 residues. V was pared by 5 bases and J by 0 bases, with 4 bases of the junction left unmatched. The CDR3 reads CASSRQGDMNTEAFF. Here the CDR3 DNA reads TGTGCCAGCAGTCGACAGGGGGACATGAACACTGAAGCTTTCTTT.

Only a few counts were recorded for this clonotype. The rearrangement uses TRBV2 and TRBJ1-5, with D unclear. Germline CDR1 SNHLY, CDR2 FYNNEI. There are 15 residues in the CDR3. Trimming pared 2 bases from V and 4 bases from J, leaving 12 bases between. The CDR3 region is CASSERWRENQPQHF. The CDR3 DNA sequence: TGTGCCAGCAGTGAACGTTGGAGAGAAAATCAGCCCCAGCATTTT.

The table lists this clonotype with many counts. V is TRBV6-2 or TRBV6-3 and J is TRBJ2-7; the D gene is possibly TRBD2 (6 bases). V was shortened by 4 bases and J by 5 bases, with 18 bases between the two germline ends. Germline CDR1 and CDR2: MNHEY and SVGEGT. The CDR3 is 15 amino acids. The CDR3 DNA reads as TGTGCCAGCAGTTCCGGGACTCCTGTTGGAAACGAGCAGTACTTC. It encodes CASSSGTPVGNEQYF.

This clonotype showed up many times. The V call is TRBV12-3 or TRBV12-4, the J call TRBJ1-2; 7 bases align to TRBD1. The CDR3 runs to 14 residues. V shed 5 bases, J shed 3 bases, and the junction held 6 bases outside the gene matches. The CDR3 sequence is CASSPQGGYYGYTF. The CDR3 coding sequence is TGTGCCAGCAGTCCTCAGGGGGGGTACTATGGCTACACCTTC.

On this clonotype: At one end the junction does not follow the germline gene, possibly because of a read error. V and J are TRBV7-2 and TRBJ2-7; a weak D match, TRBD1 (5 bases). Per germline, CDR1 SGHTA and CDR2 FQGNSA. The CDR3 extends over 15 amino acids. The CDR3, as DNA: TGTGCCAGCGGCTTAGGGTCCCAGGGCCTGAGGGAGCAGTACTTC. As protein: CASGLGSQGLREQYF.